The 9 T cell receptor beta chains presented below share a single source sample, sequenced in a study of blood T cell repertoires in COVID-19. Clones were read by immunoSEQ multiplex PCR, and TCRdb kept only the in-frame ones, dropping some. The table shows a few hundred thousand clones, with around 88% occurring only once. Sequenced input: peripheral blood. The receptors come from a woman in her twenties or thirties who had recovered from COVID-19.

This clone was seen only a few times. The chain's CDR3 is CASSQGVAYGYTF. The DNA of the CDR3 is TGTGCCAGCAGCCAGGGGGTAGCGTATGGCTACACCTTC. V usage is TRBV5-6 and J usage is TRBJ1-2, with 7 bases that match TRBD1. This CDR3 has 13 amino acids. Germline CDR1 and CDR2: SGHDT and YYEEEE. J was trimmed by 5 bases and V by 4 bases; bases with no gene match: 5.

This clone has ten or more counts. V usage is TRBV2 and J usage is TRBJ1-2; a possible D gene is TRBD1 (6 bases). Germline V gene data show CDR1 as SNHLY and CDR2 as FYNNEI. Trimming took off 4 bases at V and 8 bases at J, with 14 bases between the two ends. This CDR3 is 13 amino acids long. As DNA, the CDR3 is TGTGCCAGCAGTGCAACAGGGATGGGCGGCTACACCTTC. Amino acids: CASSATGMGGYTF. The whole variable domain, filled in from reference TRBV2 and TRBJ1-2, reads EPEVTQTPSHQVTQMGQEVILRCVPISNHLYFYWYRQILGQKVEFLVSFYNNEISEKSEIFDDQFSVERPDGSNFTLKIRSTKLEDSAMYFCASSATGMGGYTFGSGTRLTVV.

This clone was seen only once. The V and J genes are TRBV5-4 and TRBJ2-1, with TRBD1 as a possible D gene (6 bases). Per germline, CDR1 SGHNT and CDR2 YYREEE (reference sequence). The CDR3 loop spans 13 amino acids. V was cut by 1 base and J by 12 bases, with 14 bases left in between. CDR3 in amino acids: CASSLSAGAGQFF. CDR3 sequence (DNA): TGTGCCAGCAGCTTGTCGGCAGGGGCTGGGCAGTTCTTC. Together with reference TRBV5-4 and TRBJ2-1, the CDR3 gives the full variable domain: ETGVTQSPTHLIKTRGQQVTLRCSSQSGHNTVSWYQQALGQGPQFIFQYYREEENGRGNFPPRFSGLQFPNYSSELNVNALELDDSALYLCASSLSAGAGQFFGPGTRLTVL.

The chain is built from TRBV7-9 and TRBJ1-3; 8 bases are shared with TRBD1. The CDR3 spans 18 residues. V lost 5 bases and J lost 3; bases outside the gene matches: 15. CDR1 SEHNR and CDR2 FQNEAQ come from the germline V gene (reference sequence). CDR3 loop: CASSDKGAGGVYGNTIYF. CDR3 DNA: TGTGCCAGCAGCGACAAGGGGGCAGGGGGCGTGTATGGAAACACCATATATTTT.

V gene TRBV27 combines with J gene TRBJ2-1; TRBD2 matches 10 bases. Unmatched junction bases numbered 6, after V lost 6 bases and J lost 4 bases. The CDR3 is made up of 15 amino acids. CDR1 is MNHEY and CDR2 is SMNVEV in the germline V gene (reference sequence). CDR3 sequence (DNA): TGTGCCAGCAGATTAGGGACTAGCGTGTACAATGAGCAGTTCTTC. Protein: CASRLGTSVYNEQFF.

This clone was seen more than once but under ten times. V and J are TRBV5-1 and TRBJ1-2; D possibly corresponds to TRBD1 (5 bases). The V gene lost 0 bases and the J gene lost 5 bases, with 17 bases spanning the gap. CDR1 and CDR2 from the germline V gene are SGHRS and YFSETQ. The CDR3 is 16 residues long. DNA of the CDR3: TGCGCCAGCAGCTTGGTGGCAGGGCAGTTGGAGTATGGCTACACCTTC. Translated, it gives CASSLVAGQLEYGYTF.

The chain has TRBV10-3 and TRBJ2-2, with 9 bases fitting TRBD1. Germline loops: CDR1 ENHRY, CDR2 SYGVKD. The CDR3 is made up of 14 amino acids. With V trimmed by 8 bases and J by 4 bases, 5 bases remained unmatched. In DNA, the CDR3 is TGTGCCATCGGACCGGGACAGGGCACCGGGGAGCTGTTTTTT. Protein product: CAIGPGQGTGELFF.

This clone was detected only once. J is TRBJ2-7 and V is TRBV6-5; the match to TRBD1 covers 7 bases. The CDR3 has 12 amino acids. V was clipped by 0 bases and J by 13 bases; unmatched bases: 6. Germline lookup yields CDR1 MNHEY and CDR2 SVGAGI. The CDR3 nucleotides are TGTGCCAGCAGTTACTCTACAGGGGAACTTTACTTC. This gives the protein CASSYSTGELYF.

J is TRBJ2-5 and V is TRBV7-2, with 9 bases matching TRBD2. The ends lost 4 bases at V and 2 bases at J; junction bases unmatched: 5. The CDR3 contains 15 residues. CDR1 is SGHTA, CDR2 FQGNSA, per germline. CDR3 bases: TGTGCCAGCAGCTCGGCCCTAGCGGGGCAAGAGACCCAGTACTTC. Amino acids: CASSSALAGQETQYF.